The clone carrying this T cell receptor (beta chain) occurred a few times. Its specificity is not known. TCRdb processed the 5' RACE reads anew with MiXCR; each CDR3 protein has one entry. The repertoire consists of 95,000 to 120,000 distinct CDR3 sequences, with roughly 19% occurring once and the leading ten covering approximately 5.1%. The data were taken from a study of T-cell memory formation after mild COVID-19. The study, taken as a whole, reports: There was no confirmation that second-wave clones peaking on day 37 were SARS-CoV-2 specific. In pre-infection memory, a portion of responding clones appeared, which suggested that cross-reactive memory joined.

The trim removed 3 bases at V and 6 bases at J, leaving 2 bases unmatched. The CDR3 covers 15 residues. Germline CDR1 reads KGHDR; CDR2 reads SFDVKD. The sample taken for sequencing was PBMCs or a T cell subset sorted from them (not recorded which). The chain is built from TRBV24-1 and TRBJ2-3; 13 nucleotides line up with TRBD2. The TCR comes from a man in his late teens or twenties who had mild COVID-19 (a few samples of this study predate the infection). Cell type and time point are not known. The CDR3 is CATSDRTSGGDTQYF. The CDR3, as DNA: TGTGCCACCAGTGATCGGACTAGCGGGGGTGATACGCAGTATTTT.